The clone carrying this T cell receptor (beta chain) turned up a few times. Its matching antigen is unknown. The sample comes from a study of blood T cells in healthy people across ages. Notes on the study in general: Total diversity from one million sequenced T cells was likely underestimated.

A second about 6 to 11 cycle PCR used barcoded and J-beta primers. A tag from a template-switch adaptor with 12 random nucleotides marked each cDNA molecule. One entry per CDR3 protein results from TCRdb running MiXCR on the 5' RACE reads. The sample shows around 280,000 distinct CDR3 sequences, about 25% of them seen only once. Researchers report isolating at least 6 million PBMCs per sample. The CDR3 extends over 14 amino acids. Input material: blood. This chain joins TRBV21-1 and TRBJ2-5. TRBV21-1 is a pseudogene. This TCR came from a woman aged 70-85 years in good health. CDR3 bases: TGTGCCAGCAGCAAAGTGACGGGTTCAGAGACCCAGTACTTC. Its protein is CASSKVTGSETQYF.